This TCR beta chain was found in a study of blood T cell repertoires in COVID-19. Libraries were prepared by immunoSEQ multiplex PCR; TCRdb keeps only in-frame clonotypes and omits some of them. The sample contains about 240,000 clones, roughly 86% of which appear only once. Germline V gene data show CDR1 as SGHRS and CDR2 as YFSETQ. V gave up 0 bases and J gave up 4 bases, with 21 bases separating them. CDR3 length: 18 residues. Enrolled during active infection, Seattle patients were then followed longitudinally. Sequenced material: peripheral blood. The receptor comes from a woman in her forties or fifties with COVID-19, enrolled during active disease. The chain employs TRBV5-1 and TRBJ2-3, with D tentatively TRBD1 (6 bases). In nucleotides, the CDR3 is TGCGCCAGCAGCTTGGGGGGGCAAGCGTCTCTTACTGCAGATACGCAGTATTTT. This encodes CASSLGGQASLTADTQYF.